These 7 T cell receptor beta chains were all obtained from the same sample, sequenced in a study of OX40 agonist ivuxolimab in advanced cancers. Clones were sequenced by immunoSEQ multiplex PCR, and TCRdb holds only the in-frame ones, with some missing. The sample lists about 20,000 clones; approximately 72% were seen once. The sequencing here drew on CD4+ or CD8+ T cells sorted from blood, taken in a trial of the OX40 agonist ivuxolimab. The source is an adult with an advanced solid tumor such as melanoma, head and neck, liver or kidney cancer.

The chain recombines TRBV30 with TRBJ1-2; D is undetermined. The germline V gene has CDR1 GTSNPN and CDR2 SVGIG (reference sequence). The V end lost 5 bases, the J end lost 4 bases, and 14 bases lay between the germline ends. The CDR3 consists of 13 residues. In DNA, the CDR3 is TGTGCCTGGGACTACGCCTCAGCCTATGGCTACACCTTC. Translating gives CAWDYASAYGYTF.

This sequence joins TRBV19 and TRBJ1-2; D is ambiguous. From germline, CDR1 is LNHDA and CDR2 SQIVND (reference sequence). Trimming removed 3 bases from V and 8 bases from J, with 16 bases in between. The CDR3 loop spans 14 amino acids. CDR3 coding DNA: TGTGCCAGTAGTATGAGGGAGAACATACGCGGCTACACCTTC. Residues: CASSMRENIRGYTF.

The CDR3 is CASSSSGFGEQFF. In DNA form, the CDR3 reads TGTGCCAGCAGTTCCTCAGGGTTCGGGGAGCAGTTCTTC. The chain employs TRBV28 and TRBJ2-1; weak D call: TRBD1 (5 bases). V gave up 4 bases and J gave up 10 bases, with 14 bases separating them. The CDR3 runs 13 residues. Germline V lookup: CDR1 MDHEN, CDR2 SYDVKM.

This clone was detected only once. CDR3 bases: TGTGCCAGCAGTACCGGGACAGGGAACATTCAGTACTTC. Translating gives CASSTGTGNIQYF. This chain links TRBV6-1 with TRBJ2-4; 9 positions agree with TRBD1. Looked up from germline, CDR1 is MNHNS and CDR2 is SASEGT. With V trimmed by 5 bases and J by 7 bases, 3 bases remained unmatched. The CDR3 runs to 13 residues.

The chain carries TRBV5-6 and TRBJ2-7, with 7 bases fitting TRBD1. There are 14 residues in the CDR3. Germline V lookup: CDR1 SGHDT, CDR2 YYEEEE. The V and J ends lost 1 base and 4 bases, in that order; junction bases with no gene match: 5. The CDR3 DNA reads TGTGCCAGCAGCTTGAAGGGGGCCATTTACGAGCAGTACTTC. Translating gives CASSLKGAIYEQYF.

The gene calls are TRBV18 and TRBJ2-7; D is unclear. Per germline, CDR1 KGHSH and CDR2 LQKENI. CDR3 length equals 16 residues. V was cut by 2 bases and J by 2 bases, with 16 bases left in between. CDR3 residues: CASSPEGPRSPYEQYF. For the CDR3, the DNA is TGTGCCAGCTCACCAGAAGGCCCCCGGAGTCCCTACGAGCAGTACTTC.

The chain employs TRBV5-1 and TRBJ1-1; 10 positions match TRBD1. The CDR3 has 14 residues. Germline-derived CDR1 and CDR2 are SGHRS and YFSETQ. V gave up 4 bases and J gave up 4 bases; unmatched junction bases: 4. The CDR3: CASSARQGATEAFF. CDR3 DNA sequence: TGCGCCAGCAGCGCCAGACAGGGGGCCACTGAAGCTTTCTTT.